The 28 T cell receptor beta chains presented below share a single source sample, sequenced in a study of T-cell reconstitution after alpha-beta-depleted transplantation in children. The TCRbeta library was prepared with unique molecular identifiers. A single record per CDR3 protein comes from TCRdb applying MiXCR to the PCR reads. The sample contains about 360,000 distinct CDR3 sequences, 13% of which appear only once. The specimen was PBMCs, collected from the stem cell graft. These TCRs come from a human donor who donated a stem cell graft to a child with Fanconi anemia.

This clonotype has a count of ten or more. This chain uses TRBV18 with TRBJ1-1; D not resolved. The germline CDR1 and CDR2 sequences are KGHSH and LQKENI. V lost 5 bases and J 0 bases, leaving 4 bases between the germline ends. The CDR3 covers 12 residues. CDR3 in DNA: TGTGCCAGCTCAGAAATGAACACTGAAGCTTTCTTT. Translated: CASSEMNTEAFF.

This clonotype has a handful of counts. The chain links TRBV27 to TRBJ2-6; maybe TRBD2 (6 bases). V dropped 7 bases and J dropped 1 base, with 11 bases sitting between them. The length of the CDR3 is 15 residues. In germline, CDR1 is MNHEY, CDR2 SMNVEV (reference sequence). The CDR3 DNA reads as TGTGCCAGCACCTCTGGGGGGTCTGGGGCCAACGTCCTGACTTTC. Its translation is CASTSGGSGANVLTF.

V and J are TRBV9 and TRBJ1-1, with 7 bases identical to TRBD1. V gave up 4 bases and J gave up 0 bases; unmatched junction bases: 9. The CDR3 covers 16 residues. CDR1 SGDLS and CDR2 YYNGEE come from the germline V gene. CDR3 protein: CASSPRTGPMNTEAFF. The CDR3 bases are TGTGCCAGCAGCCCGAGGACAGGCCCGATGAACACTGAAGCTTTCTTT.

The sample holds a few counts of this clonotype. This chain links TRBV18 with TRBJ2-3, with 9 bases lining up with TRBD1. The V gene's germline CDR1 is KGHSH and CDR2 LQKENI. This CDR3 is built from 16 residues. V trimming: 2 bases; J trimming: 4 bases; junction bases outside the gene matches: 7. CDR3 nucleotide sequence: TGTGCCAGCTCACCAAGGGACAGGGTGCAAGCAGATACGCAGTATTTT. Residues: CASSPRDRVQADTQYF.

This clonotype was detected many times. This rearrangement joins TRBV9 to TRBJ1-1; D is possibly TRBD1 (6 bases). The CDR3 has 14 amino acids. Between the trimmed V and J ends, which lost 2 bases and 5 bases, there was a span of 13 bases. The germline V gene has CDR1 SGDLS and CDR2 YYNGEE. CDR3 sequence: CASSVDTRGTEAFF. Written as DNA, the CDR3 is TGTGCCAGCAGCGTCGACACGAGGGGGACTGAAGCTTTCTTT.

This clonotype was seen more than once but under ten times. The chain's CDR3 is CASSQVQGLYGYTF. The CDR3 DNA sequence: TGCGCCAGCAGCCAAGTACAGGGGCTCTATGGCTACACCTTC. The chain employs TRBV4-1 and TRBJ1-2, with TRBD1 matching over 7 bases. The CDR3 extends over 14 amino acids. V lost 1 base and J lost 4; bases outside the gene matches: 3. Germline lookup yields CDR1 MGHRA and CDR2 YSYEKL.

This clonotype came up many times. The V gene is TRBV28, the J gene TRBJ2-5; perhaps TRBD2 as D (7 bases). The germline V and J ends were trimmed by 6 bases and 2 bases, with 16 bases remaining between them. CDR1 and CDR2 (germline): MDHEN, SYDVKM. The CDR3 is made up of 15 amino acids. The CDR3 sequence: CASSRLGGPQETQYF. CDR3 coding DNA: TGTGCCAGCAGCCGCCTCGGGGGGCCTCAAGAGACCCAGTACTTC.

This clonotype was counted ten times or more. The rearrangement links TRBV19 to TRBJ2-3, with a tentative D call TRBD2 (5 bases). Germline assignment: CDR1 LNHDA and CDR2 SQIVND (reference sequence). V lost 6 bases and J 0 bases, leaving 10 bases between the germline ends. CDR3 length: 14 residues. CDR3 bases: TGTGCCAGTAGACAGCGGCTTAGCACAGATACGCAGTATTTT. It is translated as CASRQRLSTDTQYF.

This clonotype was recorded many times. The chain joins TRBV4-3 to TRBJ1-3; possibly TRBD1 for D (6 bases). The CDR3 consists of 17 residues. Trimming shortened V by 2 bases and J by 0 bases, and 14 bases separated the two germline ends. Germline V CDR1 and CDR2: LGHNA, YSLEER. The CDR3: CASSQLLQGLSGNTIYF. The CDR3 nucleotides read TGCGCCAGCAGCCAATTGTTACAGGGCCTCTCTGGAAACACCATATATTTT.

This clonotype was counted a few times. The chain has TRBV20-1 and TRBJ1-4; D remains ambiguous. This CDR3 comprises 16 residues. Between the trimmed V and J ends, which lost 0 bases and 8 bases, there was a span of 19 bases. The germline gives CDR1 DFQATT, CDR2 SNEGSKA (reference sequence). CDR3 region: CSARDPREVVREKLFF. CDR3 in DNA: TGCAGTGCTAGAGATCCGCGTGAGGTTGTAAGGGAAAAACTGTTTTTT.

This clonotype was seen repeatedly, ten times or more. This sequence joins TRBV7-2 and TRBJ1-1, with D maybe TRBD1 (5 bases). Between the trimmed V and J ends, which lost 5 bases and 5 bases, there was a span of 15 bases. CDR3 length equals 14 residues. CDR1 and CDR2 (germline): SGHTA, FQGNSA. The CDR3 is CASSPLLGTTEAFF. The CDR3 nucleotides are TGTGCCAGCAGCCCTCTGCTGGGGACGACTGAAGCTTTCTTT.

This sequence joins TRBV5-1 and TRBJ2-3, with no clear D. The CDR3 totals 14 residues. CDR1 is SGHRS and CDR2 is YFSETQ in the germline V gene. Between the trimmed V and J ends, which lost 1 base and 4 bases, there was a span of 10 bases. The CDR3 loop is CASSLSRVPDTQYF. The CDR3 bases are TGCGCCAGCAGCTTGAGTAGGGTACCAGATACGCAGTATTTT.

This clonotype was seen a few times. It may be a read error: a sequence one base away is much more abundant. The chain carries TRBV7-2 and TRBJ1-5, with no clear D. The germline V and J ends were trimmed by 6 bases and 4 bases, with 7 bases remaining between them. The CDR3 is 12 amino acids. CDR1 and CDR2 from the germline V gene are SGHTA and FQGNSA. This CDR3 reads CASRLENQPQHF. Here the CDR3 DNA reads TGTGCCAGCAGATTGGAGAATCAGCCCCAGCATTTT.

This clonotype was counted a few times. The J gene is TRBJ1-6, the V gene TRBV7-8; no definite D call. Germline loops: CDR1 SGHVS, CDR2 FQNEAQ. V dropped 5 bases and J dropped 2 bases, with 7 bases sitting between them. The CDR3 is 14 amino acids. CDR3 nucleotide sequence: TGTGCCAGCAGCCCCGGGGCCTATAATTCACCCCTCCACTTT. The encoded protein is CASSPGAYNSPLHF.

This clonotype was counted at least ten times. For the CDR3, the DNA is TGCAGCGCCCGGGGTACGAGCGGGGGGACCAATGAGCAGTTCTTC. This encodes CSARGTSGGTNEQFF. This chain uses TRBV29-1 with TRBJ2-1; 9 bases fit TRBD2. The CDR3 is 15 residues long. Trimming took 7 bases from V and 6 from J; bases not matched to a gene: 13. CDR1 and CDR2 from the germline V gene are SQVTM and ANQGSEA.

The table lists this clonotype with many counts. The rearrangement uses TRBV6-2 or TRBV6-3 and TRBJ1-1, with D possibly TRBD1 on 5 matching bases. CDR1 is MNHEY, CDR2 SVGEGT, per germline. The CDR3 has 13 residues. V lost 6 bases to trimming and J lost 4 bases, with 12 bases between them. The CDR3 protein is CASSGHGVTEAFF. CDR3 in DNA: TGTGCCAGCAGCGGACACGGTGTCACTGAAGCTTTCTTT.

This clonotype is a singleton in its sample. The rearrangement links TRBV12-3 or TRBV12-4 to TRBJ2-1; a possible D gene is TRBD2 (6 bases). The CDR3 sequence is 12 residues long. The V end lost 7 bases, the J end lost 4 bases, and 8 bases lay between the germline ends. The CDR3 DNA sequence: TGTGCCAGCAACGCGGGGTACAATGAGCAGTTCTTC. As protein: CASNAGYNEQFF.

The chain recombines TRBV5-1 with TRBJ1-3; D remains unclear. The ends were cut back, 5 bases at V and 0 bases at J, with 9 bases in the middle. Per the germline V gene, CDR1 is SGHRS and CDR2 is YFSETQ. CDR3 size: 14 residues. CDR3 sequence reads: CASRLTLSGNTIYF. CDR3 DNA: TGCGCCAGCAGGCTGACTCTCTCTGGAAACACCATATATTTT.

This clonotype occurred a few times. The V and J genes are TRBV6-1 and TRBJ1-1, with D possibly matching TRBD1 (6 bases). The CDR3 spans 12 residues. Trimming cost V 2 bases and J 10 bases, with 11 bases left between them. Germline V CDR1 and CDR2: MNHNS, SASEGT. In nucleotides, the CDR3 is TGTGCCAGCAGTGAAACGGGGGCTTTAGCTTTCTTT. It specifies CASSETGALAFF.

This clonotype was seen just once. V and J are TRBV7-2 and TRBJ1-6, with a weak D call TRBD1 (5 bases). Germline-derived CDR1 and CDR2 are SGHTA and FQGNSA. This CDR3 is 16 amino acids long. The ends were cut back, 1 base at V and 3 bases at J, with 10 bases in the middle. The CDR3 sequence is CASSLEQGSYNSPLHF. In DNA, the CDR3 is TGTGCCAGCAGCTTAGAGCAGGGAAGCTATAATTCACCCCTCCACTTT. The complete variable domain, with remaining parts taken from reference TRBV7-2 and TRBJ1-6, reads GAGVSQSPSNKVTEKGKDVELRCDPISGHTALYWYRQSLGQGLEFLIYFQGNSAPDKSGLPSDRFSAERTGGSVSTLTIQRTQQEDSAVYLCASSLEQGSYNSPLHFGNGTRLTVT.

The table lists this clonotype with many counts. CDR3 amino acids: CATSRWGNEQFF. The CDR3 DNA is TGTGCCACCAGCAGATGGGGAAATGAGCAGTTCTTC. This rearrangement joins TRBV15 to TRBJ2-1; D is unclear. Per germline, CDR1 LNHNV and CDR2 YYDKDF (reference sequence). There are 12 residues in the CDR3. With 2 bases removed from V and 7 bases from J, the gap between germline ends came to 6 bases.

In its sample, this clonotype was seen many times. The chain uses TRBV9 and TRBJ2-3; 9 nucleotides align to TRBD2. Germline lookup yields CDR1 SGDLS and CDR2 YYNGEE. With 2 bases clipped from V and 2 bases from J, the junction kept 15 bases outside the gene matches. This CDR3 comprises 19 residues. Written as DNA, the CDR3 is TGTGCCAGCAGCGTCGGAGATAAAGCGGGGGGTCTCTTCACAGATACGCAGTATTTT. Translation: CASSVGDKAGGLFTDTQYF.

J is TRBJ2-3 and V is TRBV5-1; TRBD1 is a possible D gene (6 bases). Per germline, CDR1 SGHRS and CDR2 YFSETQ. With 0 bases removed from V and 2 bases from J, the gap between germline ends came to 10 bases. The CDR3 loop spans 15 amino acids. The CDR3 nucleotides are TGCGCCAGCAGCTTGGTGACAGGAGTCACAGATACGCAGTATTTT. This codes for CASSLVTGVTDTQYF.

This clonotype was detected ten times or more. The chain joins TRBV7-2 to TRBJ2-3; D is uncertain. Germline V gene sequence: CDR1 SGHTA, CDR2 FQGNSA. Trimming took off 5 bases at V and 4 bases at J, with 7 bases between the two ends. The CDR3 runs 12 residues. The CDR3 loop reads CASSPYADTQYF. Here the CDR3 DNA reads TGTGCCAGCAGCCCTTACGCAGATACGCAGTATTTT.

This clonotype was observed a handful of times. V is TRBV5-1 and J is TRBJ1-1, with a weak D call TRBD1 (5 bases). Trimming left V 4 bases short and J 4 bases short, with 8 bases between. CDR1 and CDR2 from the germline V gene are SGHRS and YFSETQ. The CDR3 extends over 12 amino acids. Written as DNA, the CDR3 is TGCGCCAGCAGCCGGGGGTCCACTGAAGCTTTCTTT. Its protein is CASSRGSTEAFF.

The chain has TRBV3-1 and TRBJ1-2; D remains ambiguous. Trimming removed 1 base from V and 4 bases from J, with 10 bases in between. The length of the CDR3 is 14 residues. CDR1 is LGHDT and CDR2 is YNNKEL in the germline V gene (reference sequence). CDR3 residues: CASSQVEASYGYTF. The CDR3 region has the DNA TGTGCCAGCAGCCAAGTTGAGGCCTCCTATGGCTACACCTTC.

This clonotype was seen only a few times. The genes are TRBV4-3 and TRBJ1-6; D may be TRBD1 (5 bases). V dropped 0 bases and J dropped 4 bases, with 13 bases sitting between them. The CDR3 is 17 amino acids. CDR1 is LGHNA, CDR2 YSLEER, per germline. The CDR3 DNA is TGCGCCAGCAGCCAAGATCCTCGGAGGGGATATAATTCACCCCTCCACTTT. It encodes CASSQDPRRGYNSPLHF.

J is TRBJ1-1 and V is TRBV9; maybe TRBD1 (5 bases). The germline V gene has CDR1 SGDLS and CDR2 YYNGEE. The CDR3 covers 15 residues. V shed 4 bases and J shed 0 bases, with 13 bases lying between them. The CDR3 region has the DNA TGTGCCAGCAGCCCTTTGGGAGGGGTGAACACTGAAGCTTTCTTT. Protein sequence: CASSPLGGVNTEAFF.